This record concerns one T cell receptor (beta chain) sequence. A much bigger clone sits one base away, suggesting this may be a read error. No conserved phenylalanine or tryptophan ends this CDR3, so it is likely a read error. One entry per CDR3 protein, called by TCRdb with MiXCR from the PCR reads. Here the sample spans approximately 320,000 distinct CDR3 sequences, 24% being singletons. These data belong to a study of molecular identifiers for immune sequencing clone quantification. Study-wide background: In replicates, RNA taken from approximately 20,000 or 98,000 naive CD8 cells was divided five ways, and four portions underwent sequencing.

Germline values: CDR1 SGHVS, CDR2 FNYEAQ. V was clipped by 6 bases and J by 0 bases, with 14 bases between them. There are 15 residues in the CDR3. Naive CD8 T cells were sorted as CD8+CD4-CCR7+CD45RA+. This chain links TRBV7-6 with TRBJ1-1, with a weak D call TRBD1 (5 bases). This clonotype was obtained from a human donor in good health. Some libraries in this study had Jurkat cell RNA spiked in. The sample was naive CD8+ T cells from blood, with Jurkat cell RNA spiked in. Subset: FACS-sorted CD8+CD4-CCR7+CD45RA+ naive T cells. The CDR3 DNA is TGTGCCAGCAGTGCTGTGGGGGGGTTGAACACTGAAGCTTTCTCT. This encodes CASSAVGGLNTEAFS.